The 22 T cell receptor beta chains in this list originate from one sample, sequenced in a study of cytomegalovirus exposure and HLA in healthy donors. Vbeta (60) and Jbeta (13) primers were used in the PCR. Produced via immunoSEQ multiplex PCR; TCRdb's table is partial and in-frame only. The repertoire includes some 110,000 clones, less than 80% of them detected once, and about 2% sits in the top ten. The sequencing sample was made of PBMCs. These receptors originate from a man aged 45 to 65 in good health and CMV-seronegative.

The chain couples TRBV2 to TRBJ1-6; the match to TRBD1 covers 9 bases. The V segment lost 4 bases and the J segment 7 bases; nucleotides outside the gene matches: 5. CDR1 is SNHLY and CDR2 is FYNNEI in the germline V gene. The CDR3 extends over 15 amino acids. The CDR3, as DNA: TGTGCCAGCAGTGTAGAAGGACAGGGGAATTCACCCCTCCACTTT. Translating gives CASSVEGQGNSPLHF.

V and J are TRBV19 and TRBJ2-3; D unclear. Germline values: CDR1 LNHDA, CDR2 SQIVND (reference sequence). Trimming left V 6 bases short and J 9 bases short, with 19 bases between. The CDR3 spans 14 residues. The CDR3, as DNA: TGTGCCAGTAGCTCCCAACCTAGTACTGTAACGCAGTATTTT. Translating it yields CASSSQPSTVTQYF.

The chain recombines TRBV2 with TRBJ2-3, with 7 bases identical to TRBD2. The CDR3 consists of 12 residues. From germline, CDR1 is SNHLY and CDR2 FYNNEI. The V and J ends lost 7 bases and 6 bases, in that order; junction bases with no gene match: 4. The CDR3 is CASMWGGDTQYF. The CDR3 DNA sequence: TGTGCCAGCATGTGGGGGGGGGATACGCAGTATTTT.

CDR3 loop: CASSLGGGTEAFF. CDR3 DNA sequence: TGTGCCAGCAGCTTGGGAGGGGGCACTGAAGCTTTCTTT. V usage is TRBV5-4 and J usage is TRBJ1-1, with D possibly being TRBD1 (6 bases). The germline gives CDR1 SGHNT, CDR2 YYREEE (reference sequence). CDR3 length equals 13 residues. V gave up 0 bases and J gave up 4 bases, with 7 bases separating them.

This clone was detected once. CDR3 region: CASSYSPGGRHEQYF. The CDR3 bases are TGTGCCAGCAGTTACTCACCAGGGGGCAGGCACGAGCAGTACTTC. V is TRBV6-5 and J is TRBJ2-7; 8 nucleotides align to TRBD1. Trimming at V came to 0 bases and at J to 5 bases, leaving 6 bases not matched to a gene. The CDR3 runs 15 residues. Looked up from germline, CDR1 is MNHEY and CDR2 is SVGAGI.

There are a few counts of this clone. V gene TRBV30 combines with J gene TRBJ2-6; TRBD1 matches 8 bases. This CDR3 spans 19 amino acids. Germline CDR1 reads GTSNPN; CDR2 reads SVGIG (reference sequence). With 1 base clipped from V and 2 bases from J, the junction kept 13 bases outside the gene matches. The CDR3 reads CAWSGGGAGGFAGANVLTF. The CDR3 bases are TGTGCCTGGAGTGGGGGCGGGGCAGGGGGCTTCGCTGGGGCCAACGTCCTGACTTTC.

J is TRBJ1-2 and V is TRBV10-3; 7 bases align to TRBD1. There are 12 residues in the CDR3. In germline, CDR1 is ENHRY, CDR2 SYGVKD. The junction had 4 bases not matched to a gene; V was cut back by 10 bases and J by 2 bases. The CDR3 DNA reads as TGTGCCACCTCACAGGGGAACTATGGCTACACCTTC. Residues: CATSQGNYGYTF.

V gene TRBV5-1 combines with J gene TRBJ2-1; 8 nucleotides match TRBD1. CDR3 length equals 15 residues. Germline lookup yields CDR1 SGHRS and CDR2 YFSETQ. The V segment lost 1 base and the J segment 7 bases; nucleotides outside the gene matches: 7. CDR3 sequence reads: CASSLITGGGNEQFF. The CDR3 DNA reads as TGCGCCAGCAGCTTGATTACAGGGGGAGGAAATGAGCAGTTCTTC.

The chain employs TRBV5-1 and TRBJ2-3; TRBD1 agrees at 8 bases. The CDR3 loop spans 14 amino acids. Per germline, CDR1 SGHRS and CDR2 YFSETQ. Germline trimming cut 4 bases from V and 4 bases from J; bases unmatched to any gene: 5. The CDR3, as DNA: TGCGCCAGCAGCCCGGACAGGGCAGCAGATACGCAGTATTTT. Its translation: CASSPDRAADTQYF.

The J gene is TRBJ1-3, the V gene TRBV6-5; possibly TRBD1 for D (6 bases). Germline-derived CDR1 and CDR2 are MNHEY and SVGAGI. V gave up 3 bases and J gave up 0 bases, with 12 bases separating them. This CDR3 comprises 16 residues. As DNA, the CDR3 is TGTGCCAGCAGTTATACCATGGACAGCTCTGGAAACACCATATATTTT. Its protein is CASSYTMDSSGNTIYF.

The chain employs TRBV19 and TRBJ1-1; 9 nucleotides match TRBD1. The CDR3 length is 14 residues. With V trimmed by 5 bases and J by 5 bases, 6 bases remained unmatched. CDR1 LNHDA and CDR2 SQIVND come from the germline V gene (reference sequence). The CDR3 bases are TGTGCCAGTAGTGTTGACAGGGGGGTTACTGAAGCTTTCTTT. Translation: CASSVDRGVTEAFF.

This clone was detected only a few times. The chain links TRBV7-2 to TRBJ1-1, with 7 bases aligning to TRBD1. Germline CDR1 SGHTA, CDR2 FQGNSA. CDR3 length equals 16 residues. The V segment lost 4 bases and the J segment 1 base; nucleotides outside the gene matches: 9. DNA of the CDR3: TGTGCCAGCAGCTCCGAAGGAGGGACAGAGAACACTGAAGCTTTCTTT. It encodes CASSSEGGTENTEAFF.

This clone was seen only once. The chain has TRBV7-3 and TRBJ2-1; maybe TRBD1 (6 bases). Trimming removed 3 bases at V and 4 bases at J, with 7 bases between. Germline V gives CDR1 SGHTA, CDR2 FQGTGA. The CDR3 runs 13 residues. CDR3 amino acids: CASSFGQYNEQFF. The CDR3 nucleotides are TGTGCCAGCAGCTTCGGACAGTACAATGAGCAGTTCTTC.

The genes are TRBV6-5 and TRBJ2-5; 7 nucleotides line up with TRBD1. The CDR3 is 13 residues long. CDR1 is MNHEY and CDR2 is SVGAGI in the germline V gene. V shed 6 bases, J shed 4 bases, and the junction held 5 bases outside the gene matches. As DNA, the CDR3 is TGTGCCAGCAGGTTCCCAGGGGGAGAGACCCAGTACTTC. Residues: CASRFPGGETQYF.

V is TRBV7-6 and J is TRBJ1-5; the D gene is possibly TRBD1 (5 bases). The germline V gene has CDR1 SGHVS and CDR2 FNYEAQ. Trimming left V 2 bases short and J 7 bases short, with 15 bases between. The CDR3 is made up of 15 amino acids. The chain's CDR3 is CASSLYSGEGQPQHF. The CDR3 DNA reads TGTGCCAGCAGCTTATACTCGGGGGAAGGACAGCCCCAGCATTTT.

This clone was seen only a few times. The chain carries TRBV5-1 and TRBJ2-1; tentative D call: TRBD1 (5 bases). Trimming left V 4 bases short and J 4 bases short, with 12 bases between. Germline assignment: CDR1 SGHRS and CDR2 YFSETQ. The CDR3 is made up of 14 amino acids. The CDR3 region has the DNA TGCGCCAGCAGCCCCCCGCCAGGGTACAATGAGCAGTTCTTC. Residues: CASSPPPGYNEQFF.

CDR3 coding DNA: TGTGCCAGCAGTGAATACAGGGCGTCAAGCAATCAGCCCCAGCATTTT. Residues: CASSEYRASSNQPQHF. The chain carries TRBV28 and TRBJ1-5; tentative D call: TRBD1 (6 bases). The V and J ends lost 5 bases and 1 base respectively, with 15 bases between them. CDR1 is MDHEN, CDR2 SYDVKM, per germline. The CDR3 runs 16 residues.

This chain connects TRBV4-1 to TRBJ1-1; 10 bases match TRBD1. The trim removed 0 bases at V and 2 bases at J, leaving 12 bases unmatched. This CDR3 is built from 19 residues. Germline V gene lookup returns CDR1 MGHRA and CDR2 YSYEKL. The CDR3 protein is CASSQDRSGTGAKNTEAFF. The CDR3 coding sequence is TGCGCCAGCAGCCAAGATCGGAGCGGGACAGGGGCCAAAAACACTGAAGCTTTCTTT.

V usage is TRBV7-9 and J usage is TRBJ2-3; possible D gene TRBD1, 6 bases. The CDR3 spans 15 residues. The V end lost 5 bases, the J end lost 0 bases, and 12 bases lay between the germline ends. Germline V CDR1 and CDR2: SEHNR, FQNEAQ (reference sequence). The CDR3 nucleotides are TGTGCCAGCAGCCCCACAGGGATTAGCACAGATACGCAGTATTTT. As protein: CASSPTGISTDTQYF.

This chain links TRBV6-6 with TRBJ1-5; 10 nucleotides agree with TRBD1. Germline V lookup: CDR1 MNHNY, CDR2 SVGAGI (reference sequence). The V and J ends lost 7 bases and 4 bases, in that order; junction bases with no gene match: 7. The length of the CDR3 is 15 residues. As DNA, the CDR3 is TGTGCCAGCAAGGAGAAGGGACAGGGGAATCAGCCCCAGCATTTT. Amino acids: CASKEKGQGNQPQHF.

This clone occurred a few times. The rearrangement uses TRBV6-1 and TRBJ1-3; TRBD1 aligns across 9 bases. With V trimmed by 8 bases and J by 6 bases, 8 bases remained unmatched. The CDR3 runs 14 residues. Germline V gene lookup returns CDR1 MNHNS and CDR2 SASEGT. The CDR3 loop reads CASDNRGLLNTIYF. DNA of the CDR3: TGTGCCAGCGATAACAGGGGGCTCTTAAACACCATATATTTT.

The V gene is TRBV4-3, the J gene TRBJ1-2; no definite D call. CDR3 size: 13 residues. The V end was cut by 0 bases, the J end by 6 bases, with 8 bases between. The V gene's germline CDR1 is LGHNA and CDR2 YSLEER. The chain's CDR3 is CASSQDPGNGYTF. In DNA form, the CDR3 reads TGCGCCAGCAGCCAAGATCCGGGAAATGGCTACACCTTC.